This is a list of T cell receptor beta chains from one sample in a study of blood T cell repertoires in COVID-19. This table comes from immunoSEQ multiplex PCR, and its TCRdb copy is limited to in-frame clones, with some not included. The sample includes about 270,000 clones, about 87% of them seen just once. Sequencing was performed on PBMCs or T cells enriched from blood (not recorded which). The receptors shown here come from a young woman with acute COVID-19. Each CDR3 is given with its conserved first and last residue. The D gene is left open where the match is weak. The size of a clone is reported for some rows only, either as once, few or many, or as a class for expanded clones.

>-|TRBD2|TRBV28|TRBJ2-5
CASSPRTSGRVGTQYF
TGTGCCAGCAGTCCAAGGACTAGCGGGAGGGTGGGGACCCAGTACTTC
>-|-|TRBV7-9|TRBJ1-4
CASSLAQTVGEKLFF
TGTGCCAGCAGCTTAGCGCAGACAGTTGGTGAAAAACTGTTTTTT
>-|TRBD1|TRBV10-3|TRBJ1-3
CAISELEGAFGNTIYF
TGTGCCATCAGTGAGTTGGAGGGGGCATTCGGAAACACCATATATTTT
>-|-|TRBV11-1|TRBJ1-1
CASSFTTPGHEAFF
TGTGCCAGCAGCTTCACGACCCCGGGACACGAAGCTTTCTTT
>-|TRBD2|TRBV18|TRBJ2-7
CASSSAGASFEQYF
TGTGCCAGCTCGTCAGCGGGAGCGTCCTTCGAGCAGTACTTC
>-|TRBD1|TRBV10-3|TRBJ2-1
CAISARQSGTGTTPSSYNEQFF
TGTGCCATCAGTGCCCGACAATCCGGGACAGGGACAACCCCGAGCTCCTACAATGAGCAGTTCTTC
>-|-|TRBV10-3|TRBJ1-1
CAISDQGWNTEAFF
TGTGCCATCAGTGATCAGGGTTGGAACACTGAAGCTTTCTTT
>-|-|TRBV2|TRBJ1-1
CASSSRDTEAFF
TGTGCCAGCAGTTCAAGAGACACTGAAGCTTTCTTT
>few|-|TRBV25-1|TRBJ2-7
CASSEPLDRTYEQYF
TGTGCCAGCAGTGAACCCCTAGACAGGACCTACGAGCAGTACTTC
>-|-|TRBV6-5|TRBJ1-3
CASRVGEREGNTIYF
TGTGCCAGCAGGGTAGGGGAAAGAGAGGGAAACACCATATATTTT
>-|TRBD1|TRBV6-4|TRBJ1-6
CASSDQGQGGSPLHF
TGTGCCAGCAGTGACCAGGGACAGGGCGGTTCACCCCTCCACTTT
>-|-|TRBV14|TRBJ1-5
CASSDEQASDQPQHF
TGTGCCAGCAGCGACGAACAGGCTAGTGATCAGCCCCAGCATTTT
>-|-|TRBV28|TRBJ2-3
CASSSGAAGQDTQYF
TGTGCCAGCAGTTCGGGCGCGGCGGGCCAAGATACGCAGTATTTT
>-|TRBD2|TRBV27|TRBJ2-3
CASRRTSGSSADTQYF
TGTGCCAGCAGAAGGACTAGCGGTTCAAGTGCAGATACGCAGTATTTT
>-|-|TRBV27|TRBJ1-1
CASRTGSAEAFF
TGTGCCAGCAGAACAGGGAGCGCTGAAGCTTTCTTT
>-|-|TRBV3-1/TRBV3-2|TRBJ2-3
CASSQFRGLPGDTQYF
TGTGCCAGCAGCCAATTCCGGGGACTCCCGGGGGATACGCAGTATTTT
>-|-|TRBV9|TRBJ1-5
CASSVVEGVRGYGSRSNQPQHF
TGTGCCAGCAGCGTAGTTGAGGGGGTAAGGGGATATGGGAGTCGTAGCAATCAGCCCCAGCATTTT
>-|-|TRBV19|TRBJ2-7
CASSIDIRGTDEQYF
TGTGCCAGTAGTATAGATATCAGGGGGACTGACGAGCAGTACTTC
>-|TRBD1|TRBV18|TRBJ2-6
CASSPSSRQGAGANVLTF
TGTGCCAGCTCGCCCTCGTCGCGACAGGGGGCTGGGGCCAACGTCCTGACTTTC
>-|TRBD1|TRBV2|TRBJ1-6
CASRTDRGENSPLHF
TGTGCCAGCAGAACCGACAGGGGGGAAAATTCACCCCTCCACTTT
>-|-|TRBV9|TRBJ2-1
CASSVEGSGAPRRDEQFF
TGTGCCAGCAGCGTAGAAGGTAGCGGAGCCCCCCGGCGGGATGAGCAGTTCTTC
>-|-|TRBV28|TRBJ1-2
CASSLFSHGDRDLANYGYTF
TGTGCCAGCAGTTTATTTTCCCACGGTGACAGAGACTTAGCTAACTATGGCTACACCTTC
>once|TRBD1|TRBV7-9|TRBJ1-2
CASSSPPEAGQGVSGGYTF
TGTGCCAGCAGCTCTCCCCCCGAGGCGGGACAGGGGGTTTCCGGCGGCTACACCTTC
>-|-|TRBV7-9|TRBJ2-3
CASSLEAGGLNTDTQYF
TGTGCCAGCAGCCTAGAGGCGGGTGGGCTAAACACAGATACGCAGTATTTT
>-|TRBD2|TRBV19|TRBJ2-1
CASSIAGGSYNEQFF
TGTGCCAGTAGTATAGCGGGAGGGTCCTACAATGAGCAGTTCTTC
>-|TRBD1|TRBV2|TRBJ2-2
CASTKGTNIQGQGRTGELFF
TGTGCCAGCACCAAAGGAACAAATATACAGGGACAGGGACGGACCGGGGAGCTGTTTTTT
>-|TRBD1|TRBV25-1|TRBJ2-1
CASRGQGFIDEQFF
TGTGCCAGCAGAGGACAGGGGTTTATCGATGAGCAGTTCTTC
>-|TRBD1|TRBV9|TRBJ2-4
CASSPEPGQGGNIQYF
TGTGCCAGCAGCCCGGAGCCGGGACAGGGGGGGAACATTCAGTACTTC
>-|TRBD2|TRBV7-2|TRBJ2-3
CASSGIGLAGGTDTQYF
TGTGCCAGCAGCGGAATAGGACTAGCGGGAGGGACAGATACGCAGTATTTT
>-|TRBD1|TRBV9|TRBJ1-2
CASRQTGANYGYTF
TGTGCCAGCAGGCAAACAGGGGCCAACTATGGCTACACCTTC
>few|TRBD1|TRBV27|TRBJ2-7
CASRGTGRGLAYEQYF
TGTGCCAGCAGGGGGACAGGCCGAGGTCTGGCCTACGAGCAGTACTTC
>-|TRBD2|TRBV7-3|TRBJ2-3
CASSLGTSGGPTDTQYF
TGTGCCAGCAGCTTAGGGACTAGCGGGGGTCCCACAGATACGCAGTATTTT